The source of this T cell receptor beta chain is a study of blood T cell repertoires in COVID-19. As for the study in general: COVID-19 samples, acute and convalescent, were from the United States, Italy and Spain.

The CDR3 has 14 amino acids. Germline V lookup: CDR1 SGHRS, CDR2 YFSETQ. V was pared by 1 base and J by 1 base, with 6 bases between. Generated by immunoSEQ multiplex PCR, the TCRdb table keeps only in-frame clones and is missing some. This sample has some 52,000 clones, with about 90% found just once. The receptor's source is a human donor with active COVID-19. The donor label of this sample is uncertain. Sequenced material: peripheral blood. The V call is TRBV5-1, the J call TRBJ1-3, with D possibly being TRBD1 (6 bases). The CDR3 protein is CASSLTGSGNTIYF. As DNA, the CDR3 is TGCGCCAGCAGCTTGACAGGGTCTGGAAACACCATATATTTT.